This T cell receptor (beta chain) derives from a study of control samples from healthy donors and cancer patients. V lost 0 bases to trimming and J lost 6 bases; unmatched junction nucleotides: 5. The CDR3 consists of 16 residues. From germline, CDR1 is MGHRA and CDR2 YSYEKL. Sequencing used immunoSEQ multiplex PCR; TCRdb keeps in-frame clones, though not all of them. The table includes 100,000 to 150,000 clones, roughly 90% detected once. This clone appeared a few times. The sequence was obtained from a woman in her forties or fifties in good health. The chain links TRBV4-1 to TRBJ2-5; 12 bases map to TRBD2. Sequencing input: blood. The DNA for the CDR3 is TGCGCCAGCAGCCAAGAAACTAGCGGGGGGTTAAAGACCCAGTACTTC. The encoded protein is CASSQETSGGLKTQYF.